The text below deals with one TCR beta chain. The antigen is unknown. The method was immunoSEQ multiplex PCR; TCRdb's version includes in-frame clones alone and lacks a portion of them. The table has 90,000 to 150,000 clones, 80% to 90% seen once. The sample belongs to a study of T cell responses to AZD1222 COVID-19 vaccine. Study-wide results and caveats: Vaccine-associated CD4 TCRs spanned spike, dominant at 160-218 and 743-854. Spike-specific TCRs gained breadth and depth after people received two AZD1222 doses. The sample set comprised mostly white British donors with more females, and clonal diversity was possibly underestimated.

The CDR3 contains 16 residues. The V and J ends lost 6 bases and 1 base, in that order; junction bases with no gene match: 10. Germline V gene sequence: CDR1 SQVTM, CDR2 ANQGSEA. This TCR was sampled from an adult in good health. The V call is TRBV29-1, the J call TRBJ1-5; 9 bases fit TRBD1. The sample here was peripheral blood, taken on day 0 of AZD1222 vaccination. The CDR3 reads CSVRTGVGISNQPQHF. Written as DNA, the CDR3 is TGCAGCGTCCGGACAGGGGTAGGAATAAGCAATCAGCCCCAGCATTTT.